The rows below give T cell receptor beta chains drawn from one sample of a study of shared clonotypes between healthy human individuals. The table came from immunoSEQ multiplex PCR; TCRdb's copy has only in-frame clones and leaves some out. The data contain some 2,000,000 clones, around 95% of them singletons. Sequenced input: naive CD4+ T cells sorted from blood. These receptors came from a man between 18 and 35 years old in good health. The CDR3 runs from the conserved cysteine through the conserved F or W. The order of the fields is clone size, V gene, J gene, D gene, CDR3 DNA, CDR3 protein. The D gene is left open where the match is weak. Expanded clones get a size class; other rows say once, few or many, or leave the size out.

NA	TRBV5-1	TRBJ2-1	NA	TGCGCCAGCAGCTCGAATAGCGGCCGCTCCTACAATGAGCAGTTCTTC	CASSSNSGRSYNEQFF
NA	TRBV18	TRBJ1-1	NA	TGTGCCAGCTCGCCAAACGCGAGGGAGACTGAAGCTTTCTTT	CASSPNARETEAFF
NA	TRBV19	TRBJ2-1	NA	TGTGCCAGTAATAATAACCGGATTGAGCAGTTCTTC	CASNNNRIEQFF
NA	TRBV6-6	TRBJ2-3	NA	TGTGCCAGCAGTTCCGGACTACCCGCGGATACGCAGTATTTT	CASSSGLPADTQYF
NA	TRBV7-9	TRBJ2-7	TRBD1	TGTGCCAGCAGCTACACGGGGGACAGGCCCTACGAGCAGTACTTC	CASSYTGDRPYEQYF
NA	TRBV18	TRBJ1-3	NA	TGTGCCAGCTCACCACCGGGAGGCCCTGGAAACACCATATATTTT	CASSPPGGPGNTIYF
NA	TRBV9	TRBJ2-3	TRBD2	TGTGCCAGCGCTAACGCCGGGACTAGCAGCGATACGCAGTATTTT	CASANAGTSSDTQYF
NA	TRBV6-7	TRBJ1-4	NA	TGTGCCAGCAGTCTCTCGCCAGGGATCCGGGAAAAACTGTTTTTT	CASSLSPGIREKLFF
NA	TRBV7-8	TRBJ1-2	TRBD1	TGTGCCAGCAGCTCCTCCGGGACAGGGGGCATCTATGGCTACACCTTC	CASSSSGTGGIYGYTF
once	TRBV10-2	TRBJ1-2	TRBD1	TGCGCCAGCAGTGTTGCCGGGACAGGGGAGTTTAACTATGGCTACACCTTC	CASSVAGTGEFNYGYTF
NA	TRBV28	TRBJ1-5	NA	TGTGCCAGCAGATTACAGGGTCAGCCCCAGCATTTT	CASRLQGQPQHF
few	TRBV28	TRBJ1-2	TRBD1	TGTGCCAGCGGTTACAGGGGAGGTAACTATGGCTACACCTTC	CASGYRGGNYGYTF
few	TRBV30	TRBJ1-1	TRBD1	TGTGCCTGGAGTCCCGGGACAGGGACTGAAGCTTTCTTT	CAWSPGTGTEAFF
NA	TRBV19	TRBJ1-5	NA	TGTGCCAGTAGTATTCTGGTGACAGGCAATAGCAATCAGCCCCAGCATTTT	CASSILVTGNSNQPQHF
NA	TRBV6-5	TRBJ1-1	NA	TGTGCCAGCAGTTACTTACAGGGACTCCAAGAAGCTTTCTTT	CASSYLQGLQEAFF
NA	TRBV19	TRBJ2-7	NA	TGTGCCAGTAGCGTCGGACCATCCTACGAGCAGTACTTC	CASSVGPSYEQYF
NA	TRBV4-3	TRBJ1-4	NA	TGCGCCAGCAGCCAAGGAAGTGGAGCCTCAACTAATGAAAAACTGTTTTTT	CASSQGSGASTNEKLFF
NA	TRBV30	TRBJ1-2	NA	TGTGCCTGGAGTCCCCCCACGGGGCAGAACTATGGCTACACCTTC	CAWSPPTGQNYGYTF
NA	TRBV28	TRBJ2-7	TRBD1	TGTGCCAGCAGTACCCCCGGACAGGGAAAATTCTACGAGCAGTACTTC	CASSTPGQGKFYEQYF
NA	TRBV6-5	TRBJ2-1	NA	TGTGCCAGCTTAGGGGGGGGAAGGAATGAGCAGTTCTTC	CASLGGGRNEQFF
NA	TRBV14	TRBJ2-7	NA	TGTGCCAGCAGCCTGGCGTTGAGCTCCTACGAGCAGTACTTC	CASSLALSSYEQYF
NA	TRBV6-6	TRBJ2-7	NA	TGTGCCAGCAGTTACCCCAGACCACCCTCCTACGAGCAGTACTTC	CASSYPRPPSYEQYF
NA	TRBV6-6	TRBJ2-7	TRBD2	TGTGCCACGAAGGGACTAGCGGGAGGTGGTGAGCAGTACTTC	CATKGLAGGGEQYF
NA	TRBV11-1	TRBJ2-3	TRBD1	TGTGCCAGCAGCGACAGGACAGGGGCCACAGATACGCAGTATTTT	CASSDRTGATDTQYF
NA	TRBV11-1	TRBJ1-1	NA	TGTGCCAGCAGCTTACGGGGCCCTGAAGCTTTCTTT	CASSLRGPEAFF
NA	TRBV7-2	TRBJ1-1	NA	TGTGCCACCAAACGAGGACGGATGAACACTGAAGCTTTCTTT	CATKRGRMNTEAFF
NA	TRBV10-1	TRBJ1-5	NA	TGCGCCAGCAGTGGGACTCAGGGGAGAAACCAGCATTTT	CASSGTQGRNQHF
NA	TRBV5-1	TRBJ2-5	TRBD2	TGCGCCAGCAGCTTGGCGGCTAGCGGGGGTCGGAAGACCCAGTACTTC	CASSLAASGGRKTQYF
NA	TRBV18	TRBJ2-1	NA	TGTGCCAGCTCACCACCTGTTCGAGGGGGATCCTACAGTGAGCAGTTCTTC	CASSPPVRGGSYSEQFF
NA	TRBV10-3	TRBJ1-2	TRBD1	TGTGCCATCAGGGGGGACAGAACCTATGGCTACACCTTC	CAIRGDRTYGYTF
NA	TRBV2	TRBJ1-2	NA	TGTGCCAGCAGCGACAATGACTATGGCTACACCTTC	CASSDNDYGYTF
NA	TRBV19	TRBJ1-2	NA	TGTGCCAGTAGTATTTTGACGGCCGTCCCTAACTATGGCTACACCTTC	CASSILTAVPNYGYTF
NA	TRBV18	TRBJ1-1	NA	TGTGCCAGCTCACCATTGAGGGGGGACTCTGAAGCTTTCTTT	CASSPLRGDSEAFF
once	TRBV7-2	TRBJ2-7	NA	TGTGCCAGCAGCTTAGATGGGACGGCAGCCTACGAGCAGTACTTC	CASSLDGTAAYEQYF
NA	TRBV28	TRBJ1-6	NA	TGTGCCAGTCTTCCCAACCCGGGGCGAGGATCACCCCTCCACTTT	CASLPNPGRGSPLHF
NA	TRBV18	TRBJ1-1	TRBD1	TGTGCCAGCTCACAACAGGGGGGCACTGAAGCTTTCTTT	CASSQQGGTEAFF
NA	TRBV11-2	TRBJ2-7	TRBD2	TGTGCCAGCAGCACACCCTTAGCGGGAGGGCTGCGCGAGCAGTACTTC	CASSTPLAGGLREQYF
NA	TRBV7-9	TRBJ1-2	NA	TGTGCCAGCAGCTTAAGACCGGGGGAAGACTATGGCTACACCTTC	CASSLRPGEDYGYTF
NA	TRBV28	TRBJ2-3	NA	TGTGCCAGCAGTTCTACCTCCGATACGCAGTATTTT	CASSSTSDTQYF
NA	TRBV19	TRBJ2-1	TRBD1	TGTGCCAGCCATTCGGACAGGGCGGGTAATGAGCAGTTCTTC	CASHSDRAGNEQFF
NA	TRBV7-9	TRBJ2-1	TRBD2	TGTGCCAGCAGCTTGGGAACGGGAGGAGATGAGCAGTTCTTC	CASSLGTGGDEQFF
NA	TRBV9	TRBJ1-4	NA	TGTGCCAGCAGCGTCACGAACGGCCTAAATGAAAAACTGTTTTTT	CASSVTNGLNEKLFF
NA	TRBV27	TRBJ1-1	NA	TGTGCCAGCAGTTTATATCAGGGGTTTGAAGCTTTCTTT	CASSLYQGFEAFF
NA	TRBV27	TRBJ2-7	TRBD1	TGTGCCAGCAGTCCCCGACCACTCCGGGACAGGGCAGGCGAGCAGTACTTC	CASSPRPLRDRAGEQYF
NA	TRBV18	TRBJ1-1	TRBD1	TGTGCCAGCTCACCGGGACAGGGTTCGGTTACTGAAGCTTTCTTT	CASSPGQGSVTEAFF
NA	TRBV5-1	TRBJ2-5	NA	TGCGCCAGCAGCCGGGGGGACAGAGGAGGAGAGACCCAGTACTTC	CASSRGDRGGETQYF
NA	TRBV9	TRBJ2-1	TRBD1	TGTGCCAGCAGTTATACAGGGGGTAACAATGAGCAGTTCTTC	CASSYTGGNNEQFF
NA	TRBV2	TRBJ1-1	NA	TGTGCCAGCAGGGACTCCGGGACCTCGTGGAGGGCTTTCTTT	CASRDSGTSWRAFF
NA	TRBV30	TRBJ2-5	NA	TGTGCCTGGGGGGGGCAGGGAGAGACCCAGTACTTC	CAWGGQGETQYF
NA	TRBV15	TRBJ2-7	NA	TGTGCCACCAGCATAATCAGACGAACCTACGAGCAGTACTTC	CATSIIRRTYEQYF
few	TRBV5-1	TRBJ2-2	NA	TGCGCCAGCAGCTTGGCCCGGGGGGCCACCGGGGAGCTGTTTTTT	CASSLARGATGELFF
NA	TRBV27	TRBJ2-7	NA	TGTGCCAGCAGTTCTACGGGTGGGGAGCAGTACTTC	CASSSTGGEQYF
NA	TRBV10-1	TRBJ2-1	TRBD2	TGCGCCAGCAGTGAGGCGAAAGCGGGATCCCCCTACAATGAGCAGTTCTTC	CASSEAKAGSPYNEQFF
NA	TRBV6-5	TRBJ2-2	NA	TGTGCCAGCAGTCAGGGCCGGGAGCTGTTTTTT	CASSQGRELFF